The 20 T cell receptor beta chains below were found in one sample sequenced in a study of Graves' ophthalmopathy and Graves' hyperthyroidism. RNA transcripts were the template, and TCR beta CDR3 regions were amplified from them. RT-PCR in the first round used HTBI primers; a second-round multiplex PCR followed. TCRdb re-called the multiplex PCR reads with MiXCR, one entry per CDR3 protein. The table shows over a million distinct CDR3 sequences, with 35% to 40% occurring only once. The sequencing sample was made of peripheral blood or thyroid tissue (not recorded which). These receptors were collected from an adult man with Graves' hyperthyroidism.

This clonotype was counted at least ten times. The chain carries TRBV4-3 and TRBJ2-5, with D perhaps TRBD1 (5 bases). Germline loops: CDR1 LGHNA, CDR2 YSLEER. V was shortened by 1 base and J by 5 bases, with 14 bases between the two germline ends. This CDR3 is built from 15 residues. The CDR3 spells CASSQGGRDWETQYF. CDR3 in DNA: TGCGCCAGCAGCCAAGGAGGCAGGGATTGGGAGACCCAGTACTTC.

V usage is TRBV4-2 and J usage is TRBJ2-7, with D perhaps TRBD1 (6 bases). Trimming removed 1 base from V and 1 base from J, with 17 bases in between. CDR1 is LGHNA, CDR2 YNFKEQ, per germline. The CDR3 contains 17 residues. This CDR3 is CASSQGVLVDRSYEQYF. CDR3 DNA sequence: TGTGCCAGCAGCCAAGGAGTACTGGTTGACAGGTCCTACGAGCAGTACTTC.

The CDR3 region has the DNA TGCGCCAGCAGCCAAGATGGGGGTTTCAATGAAAAACTGTTTTTT. Its translation: CASSQDGGFNEKLFF. V gene TRBV4-3 combines with J gene TRBJ1-4; D is possibly TRBD1 (5 bases). V was shortened by 0 bases and J by 5 bases, with 10 bases between the two germline ends. The CDR3 consists of 15 residues. Germline V lookup: CDR1 LGHNA, CDR2 YSLEER.

This sequence joins TRBV11-1 and TRBJ2-6; 7 nucleotides agree with TRBD1. Germline V gives CDR1 SGHAT, CDR2 FQDESV (reference sequence). Losses at the gene ends were 2 bases for V and 0 bases for J; bases not matched to a gene: 10. The CDR3 covers 19 residues. The CDR3 spells CASSLPTQGQNSGANVLTF. The CDR3 DNA reads as TGTGCCAGCAGCTTACCCACCCAGGGACAGAACTCTGGGGCCAACGTCCTGACTTTC.

The V call is TRBV4-3, the J call TRBJ2-2; D unclear. Germline CDR1 is LGHNA and CDR2 is YSLEER. Trimming removed 1 base from V and 3 bases from J, with 9 bases in between. The CDR3 spans 15 residues. The CDR3 loop reads CASSQGAGYTGELFF. The CDR3 nucleotides are TGCGCCAGCAGCCAAGGGGCAGGCTACACCGGGGAGCTGTTTTTT.

A few counts support this clonotype. V gene TRBV5-1 combines with J gene TRBJ1-2; a weak D match, TRBD1 (6 bases). The CDR3 sequence is 15 residues long. V lost 1 base and J lost 3, with 13 bases in between. CDR1 is SGHRS, CDR2 YFSETQ, per germline. The CDR3 DNA reads TGCGCCAGCAGCTTGATACCAGGGGACCACTATGGCTACACCTTC. This codes for CASSLIPGDHYGYTF.

This clonotype has ten or more counts. The chain links TRBV28 to TRBJ1-6; the D gene is possibly TRBD1 (6 bases). The CDR3 contains 13 residues. The germline V and J ends were trimmed by 7 bases and 9 bases, with 13 bases remaining between them. Germline V gene data show CDR1 as MDHEN and CDR2 as SYDVKM. CDR3 region: CASTEGGRSPLHF. DNA for the CDR3: TGTGCCAGCACGGAAGGGGGACGTTCACCCCTCCACTTT.

The rearrangement joins TRBV30 to TRBJ1-5, with D perhaps matching TRBD1 (5 bases). The germline CDR1 and CDR2 sequences are GTSNPN and SVGIG (reference sequence). The ends were cut back, 2 bases at V and 5 bases at J, with 13 bases in the middle. This CDR3 comprises 14 residues. The CDR3 loop is CAWSPGRQDQPQHF. As DNA, the CDR3 is TGTGCCTGGAGTCCGGGACGGCAGGATCAGCCCCAGCATTTT.

In its sample, this clonotype was seen many times. This chain connects TRBV7-9 to TRBJ1-2; 7 nucleotides line up with TRBD1. The trim removed 4 bases at V and 5 bases at J, leaving 4 bases unmatched. Germline V CDR1 and CDR2: SEHNR, FQNEAQ (reference sequence). The CDR3 length is 13 residues. The CDR3 sequence: CASSSTTGYGYTF. In DNA form, the CDR3 reads TGTGCCAGCAGCTCCACGACAGGGTATGGCTACACCTTC.

The rearrangement links TRBV7-8 to TRBJ2-2; D gene ambiguous. CDR1 SGHVS and CDR2 FQNEAQ come from the germline V gene. This CDR3 region has 18 residues. The V gene lost 6 bases and the J gene lost 2 bases, with 22 bases spanning the gap. The CDR3 reads CASRNTRRQRKNTGELFF. The CDR3 DNA sequence: TGTGCCAGCAGGAACACGCGCCGACAAAGAAAAAACACCGGGGAGCTGTTTTTT. The full variable domain, its missing parts supplied by reference TRBV7-8 and TRBJ2-2, is GAGVSQSPRYKVAKRGQDVALRCDPISGHVSLFWYQQALGQGPEFLTYFQNEAQLDKSGLPSDRFFAERPEGSVSTLKIQRTQQEDSAVYLCASRNTRRQRKNTGELFFGEGSRLTVL.

This clonotype has a count of ten or more. The chain employs TRBV4-1 and TRBJ1-2; D gene uncertain. Germline assignment: CDR1 MGHRA and CDR2 YSYEKL. CDR3 length equals 15 residues. The V end lost 4 bases, the J end lost 1 base, and 13 bases lay between the germline ends. The CDR3 DNA sequence: TGCGCCAGCAGCCCACCCAGCCCGAATAACTATGGCTACACCTTC. Translated: CASSPPSPNNYGYTF.

This clonotype occurred a few times. This sequence joins TRBV9 and TRBJ1-1, with unresolved D. The CDR3 has 13 amino acids. Deletions cut 4 bases from V and 11 bases from J, with 18 bases between. CDR1 is SGDLS, CDR2 YYNGEE, per germline. CDR3 in amino acids: CASSHGPAGVAFF. CDR3 nucleotides: TGTGCCAGCAGCCATGGACCCGCTGGGGTTGCTTTCTTT. Full variable domain (missing parts from reference TRBV9 and TRBJ1-1): DSGVTQTPKHLITATGQRVTLRCSPRSGDLSVYWYQQSLDQGLQFLIQYYNGEERAKGNILERFSAQQFPDLHSELNLSSLELGDSALYFCASSHGPAGVAFFGQGTRLTVV.

This clonotype was recorded many times. The chain combines TRBV29-1 with TRBJ1-2; TRBD1 aligns across 8 bases. Looked up from germline, CDR1 is SQVTM and CDR2 is ANQGSEA. V shed 3 bases and J 5 bases; nucleotides not matched to a gene: 11. The CDR3 has 15 residues. The CDR3 here is CSVDRPGQERYGYTF. The DNA of the CDR3 is TGCAGCGTTGACCGACCGGGACAGGAAAGATATGGCTACACCTTC.

On this clonotype itself: This may arise from a read error, as a much more abundant clone is one base away. Given the absence of the conserved phenylalanine or tryptophan at the CDR3 end, a read error is likely. The chain employs TRBV15 and TRBJ1-6; D possibly corresponds to TRBD1 (5 bases). From germline, CDR1 is LNHNV and CDR2 YYDKDF (reference sequence). This CDR3 spans 20 amino acids. Trimming stripped 3 bases from V and 0 bases from J, with 21 bases between. The CDR3 loop reads CATSRTSRDRLSSYNSPLHL. CDR3 sequence (DNA): TGTGCCACCAGCAGGACTAGCCGGGACCGTCTAAGCTCCTATAATTCACCCCTCCACCTT.

This clonotype has a count of ten or more. This chain connects TRBV15 to TRBJ2-2; a possible D gene is TRBD1 (6 bases). This CDR3 has 15 amino acids. The V gene's germline CDR1 is LNHNV and CDR2 YYDKDF (reference sequence). V lost 0 bases, J lost 6 bases, and 11 bases lay in between. Written as DNA, the CDR3 is TGTGCCACCAGCAGAGATTCAGGGGATTCCGGGGAGCTGTTTTTT. It translates to CATSRDSGDSGELFF.

This chain joins TRBV29-1 and TRBJ1-4, with D uncertain. V lost 5 bases and J 0 bases, leaving 10 bases between the germline ends. CDR3 size: 14 residues. Germline CDR1 SQVTM, CDR2 ANQGSEA. Written as DNA, the CDR3 is TGCAGCGTTCGGACGATTGCAACTAATGAAAAACTGTTTTTT. Translation gives CSVRTIATNEKLFF.

This clonotype has a count of ten or more. The chain's CDR3 is CASSEPGRPNEQYF. CDR3 coding DNA: TGTGCCAGCAGCGAACCAGGGCGTCCCAACGAGCAGTACTTC. V and J are TRBV9 and TRBJ2-7; D is perhaps TRBD1 (5 bases). Germline V gene sequence: CDR1 SGDLS, CDR2 YYNGEE. V was clipped by 3 bases and J by 5 bases, with 15 bases between them. The CDR3 spans 14 residues.

This clonotype was found many times. The chain has TRBV7-6 and TRBJ1-2; TRBD1 agrees at 8 bases. The CDR3 consists of 14 residues. Per germline, CDR1 SGHVS and CDR2 FNYEAQ. V was clipped by 5 bases and J by 4 bases; unmatched bases: 6. The CDR3 protein is CASSDTTGGYGYTF. CDR3 coding DNA: TGTGCCAGCAGCGACACTACAGGGGGCTATGGCTACACCTTC.

This clonotype was seen ten or more times. This sequence joins TRBV20-1 and TRBJ2-5, with TRBD1 matching 9 bases. With V trimmed by 6 bases and J by 9 bases, 14 bases remained unmatched. The CDR3 is made up of 14 amino acids. CDR1 is DFQATT and CDR2 is SNEGSKA in the germline V gene (reference sequence). The CDR3 nucleotides read TGCAGTGCGACGCAACAGGGGGCTCCGGGGGCCCAGTACTTC. Its protein product is CSATQQGAPGAQYF.

V and J are TRBV29-1 and TRBJ2-5; a possible D gene is TRBD1 (6 bases). V lost 6 bases and J lost 5, with 19 bases in between. The CDR3 extends over 14 amino acids. Germline CDR1 reads SQVTM; CDR2 reads ANQGSEA. The CDR3 spells CSVQGSAKQETQYF. CDR3 nucleotide sequence: TGCAGCGTACAGGGATCCGCGAAGCAGGAGACCCAGTACTTC. The variable domain in full, with the rest retrieved from reference TRBV29-1 and TRBJ2-5, is SAVISQKPSRDICQRGTSLTIQCQVDSQVTMMFWYRQQPGQSLTLIATANQGSEATYESGFVIDKFPISRPNLTFSTLTVSNMSPEDSSIYLCSVQGSAKQETQYFGPGTRLLVL.